There are a few counts of the clone carrying this T cell receptor beta chain. Healthy Caucasian individuals made up all the donors. V lost 4 bases, J lost 5 bases, and 12 bases lay in between. The CDR3 contains 14 residues. CDR1 and CDR2 from the germline V gene are SGHDT and YYEEEE. The data derive from a study of identical twins. Template switching created a universal primer site, and the cDNA included unique molecular identifiers. MiXCR was run by TCRdb on the 5' RACE reads, yielding one entry per CDR3 protein. The table records roughly 690,000 distinct CDR3 sequences, 6% to 6.5% of them present only once.

The V and J genes are TRBV5-6 and TRBJ1-4, with D possibly TRBD1 on 5 matching bases. The source of this sequence is a young man in good health. Material: naive T cells sorted from blood. CDR3 loop: CASSPSRGNEKLFF. The CDR3 DNA is TGTGCCAGCAGCCCTTCAAGGGGAAATGAAAAACTGTTTTTT.